The 28 T cell receptor beta chains presented below share a single source sample, sequenced in a study of T cell responses to AZD1222 COVID-19 vaccine. Sequencing used immunoSEQ multiplex PCR; TCRdb keeps in-frame clones, though not all of them. The data show some 200,000 clones, approximately 95% seen once. Specimen: peripheral blood, collected 28 days after the second AZD1222 dose. The receptors here all came from an adult who received the AZD1222 COVID-19 vaccine.

V gene TRBV28 combines with J gene TRBJ1-2; tentative D call: TRBD1 (5 bases). The CDR3 runs to 11 residues. Trimming left V 6 bases short and J 5 bases short, with 7 bases between. CDR1 is MDHEN, CDR2 SYDVKM, per germline. The CDR3 region has the DNA TGTGCCAGCAGCGACAGTTATGGCTACACCTTC. Encoded protein: CASSDSYGYTF.

The gene calls are TRBV5-1 and TRBJ2-1; 8 bases align to TRBD1. CDR1 is SGHRS and CDR2 is YFSETQ in the germline V gene. V was pared by 4 bases and J by 7 bases, with 13 bases of the junction left unmatched. This CDR3 has 16 residues. The CDR3 DNA is TGCGCCAGCAGCCTTCCAGGGGGCAGCTCAGGGAATGAGCAGTTCTTC. Its translation is CASSLPGGSSGNEQFF.

The chain carries TRBV7-8 and TRBJ2-2; no clear D gene. Deletions cut 3 bases from V and 2 bases from J, with 1 base between. CDR1 SGHVS and CDR2 FQNEAQ come from the germline V gene. This CDR3 spans 12 amino acids. The CDR3 region is CASSFNTGELFF. For the CDR3, the DNA is TGTGCCAGCAGCTTTAACACCGGGGAGCTGTTTTTT.

The chain's CDR3 is CASSISTGYTF. The DNA of the CDR3 is TGTGCCAGCAGCATTTCGACGGGCTACACCTTC. V is TRBV5-6 and J is TRBJ1-2; D is undetermined. The CDR3 loop spans 11 amino acids. Germline assignment: CDR1 SGHDT and CDR2 YYEEEE. V was shortened by 4 bases and J by 8 bases, with 9 bases between the two germline ends.

The chain uses TRBV29-1 and TRBJ2-2; D could derive from TRBD1 or TRBD2 (5 bases each). The V and J ends lost 7 bases and 6 bases respectively, with 9 bases between them. The CDR3 is made up of 11 amino acids. Germline V lookup: CDR1 SQVTM, CDR2 ANQGSEA. The CDR3 DNA reads as TGCAGCGGCTTGGGGGCCGGGGAGCTGTTTTTT. It is translated as CSGLGAGELFF.

This chain uses TRBV3-1 (or the pseudogene TRBV3-2) with TRBJ2-4; 14 nucleotides match TRBD2. This CDR3 region has 15 residues. Germline assignment: CDR1 LGHDT and CDR2 YNNKEL (reference sequence). The junction had 3 bases not matched to a gene; V was cut back by 5 bases and J by 6 bases. The chain's CDR3 is CASSATSGGANIQYF. The CDR3 DNA follows: TGTGCCAGCAGCGCGACTAGCGGGGGGGCAAACATTCAGTACTTC.

CDR3 loop: CASQASTQNYGYTF. In DNA form, the CDR3 reads TGCGCCAGCCAAGCTTCTACACAGAACTATGGCTACACCTTC. The chain has TRBV5-1 and TRBJ1-2; D not certain. Trimming shortened V by 7 bases and J by 2 bases, and 15 bases separated the two germline ends. Germline V gene sequence: CDR1 SGHRS, CDR2 YFSETQ. This CDR3 contains 14 residues.

The chain has TRBV5-1 and TRBJ2-1; the match to TRBD2 covers 8 bases. Trimming at V came to 6 bases and at J to 8 bases, leaving 16 bases not matched to a gene. The germline V gene encodes CDR1 SGHRS and CDR2 YFSETQ. The CDR3 consists of 16 residues. This CDR3 reads CASTPRGGGVEYEQFF. The CDR3, as DNA: TGCGCCAGCACCCCCCGGGGGGGTGGGGTGGAGTATGAGCAGTTCTTC.

Note on this clone: At one boundary the junction diverges from the germline segment, which might be a read error. This sequence joins TRBV10-1 and TRBJ2-1, with D perhaps matching TRBD1 or TRBD2 (5 bases each). CDR3 length equals 14 residues. Looked up from germline, CDR1 is WNHNN and CDR2 is SYGVQD (reference sequence). The CDR3 DNA sequence: TGCGCCAGCAGTACCGGGACGCTCTACGATGAGCAGTTCTTC. It codes for CASSTGTLYDEQFF.

V is TRBV3-1 (or the pseudogene TRBV3-2) and J is TRBJ2-6; D gene uncertain. The ends were cut back, 3 bases at V and 2 bases at J, with 5 bases in the middle. CDR1 LGHDT and CDR2 YNNKEL come from the germline V gene (reference sequence). The CDR3 totals 14 residues. The DNA of the CDR3 is TGTGCCAGCAGCCAGGCGGCTGGGGCCAACGTCCTGACTTTC. This encodes CASSQAAGANVLTF.

This clone was counted a single time. CDR3 amino acids: CASSLTANTYNEQFF. CDR3 DNA: TGTGCCAGCAGTTTGACTGCAAACACCTACAATGAGCAGTTCTTC. The chain carries TRBV2 and TRBJ2-1; D ambiguous. Trimming took 5 bases from V and 2 from J, leaving 13 bases between them. Per germline, CDR1 SNHLY and CDR2 FYNNEI. The CDR3 sequence is 15 residues long.

This clone was seen only once. The J gene is TRBJ2-1, the V gene TRBV19; D is uncertain. This CDR3 has 11 residues. The V end lost 9 bases, the J end lost 4 bases, and 7 bases lay between the germline ends. Germline lookup yields CDR1 LNHDA and CDR2 SQIVND (reference sequence). The CDR3 DNA reads TGTGCCAGCGTGGAGTACAATGAGCAGTTCTTC. Amino acids: CASVEYNEQFF.

The gene calls are TRBV2 and TRBJ1-2, with D unresolved. There are 12 residues in the CDR3. Trimming removed 4 bases at V and 8 bases at J, with 11 bases between. From germline, CDR1 is SNHLY and CDR2 FYNNEI. The CDR3 spells CASSGPRRGYTF. In nucleotides, the CDR3 is TGTGCCAGCAGTGGGCCTCGTAGGGGCTACACCTTC. The whole variable domain, remainder taken from reference TRBV2 and TRBJ1-2, is EPEVTQTPSHQVTQMGQEVILRCVPISNHLYFYWYRQILGQKVEFLVSFYNNEISEKSEIFDDQFSVERPDGSNFTLKIRSTKLEDSAMYFCASSGPRRGYTFGSGTRLTVV.

This clone was detected once. The CDR3 region has the DNA TGTGCCAGCAGTCCCAATTTGGAGACCCAGTACTTC. This encodes CASSPNLETQYF. The rearrangement uses TRBV6-5 and TRBJ2-5; no reliable D call. Germline-derived CDR1 and CDR2 are MNHEY and SVGAGI. Trimming shortened V by 5 bases and J by 5 bases, and 9 bases separated the two germline ends. The CDR3 has 12 residues.

V is TRBV27 and J is TRBJ2-6, with 9 positions matching TRBD1. The V gene's germline CDR1 is MNHEY and CDR2 SMNVEV (reference sequence). Trimming took 6 bases from V and 2 from J; bases not matched to a gene: 2. The CDR3 has 15 amino acids. The CDR3 DNA reads as TGTGCCAGCAGCAGGACAGGGGCTGGGGCCAACGTCCTGACTTTC. It yields the protein CASSRTGAGANVLTF.

The V call is TRBV30, the J call TRBJ2-5; D is possibly TRBD1 (5 bases). The CDR3 has 12 residues. V gave up 3 bases and J gave up 3 bases, with 8 bases separating them. Germline-derived CDR1 and CDR2 are GTSNPN and SVGIG (reference sequence). The CDR3 DNA follows: TGTGCCTGGAGCCCAGGGAAAGAGACCCAGTACTTC. Translated, it gives CAWSPGKETQYF.

V usage is TRBV18 and J usage is TRBJ1-1; 8 bases fit TRBD1. There are 16 residues in the CDR3. The germline gives CDR1 KGHSH, CDR2 LQKENI. After removal of 3 bases from V and 5 bases from J, the junction contained 11 bases not matched to a gene. This CDR3 is CASSPGGGTGGTEAFF. DNA of the CDR3: TGTGCCAGCTCACCCGGTGGTGGGACAGGCGGGACTGAAGCTTTCTTT. Supplemented by reference TRBV18 and TRBJ1-1, the full variable domain reads NAGVMQNPRHLVRRRGQEARLRCSPMKGHSHVYWYRQLPEEGLKFMVYLQKENIIDESGMPKERFSAEFPKEGPSILRIQQVVRGDSAAYFCASSPGGGTGGTEAFFGQGTRLTVV.

The chain employs TRBV28 and TRBJ1-1; unclear D gene. The CDR3 runs to 14 residues. Germline-derived CDR1 and CDR2 are MDHEN and SYDVKM. V lost 10 bases, J lost 0 bases, and 15 bases lay in between. The CDR3 nucleotides read TGTGCCACCTACCCTTGGCCGGTGAACACTGAAGCTTTCTTT. Translated: CATYPWPVNTEAFF.

This chain links TRBV7-3 with TRBJ1-2, with unresolved D. V dropped 2 bases and J dropped 4 bases, with 8 bases sitting between them. This CDR3 has 13 residues. Germline CDR1 is SGHTA and CDR2 is FQGTGA. DNA of the CDR3: TGTGCCAGCAGCTTAGGAGTGTTCTATGGCTACACCTTC. Protein: CASSLGVFYGYTF.

This rearrangement joins TRBV6-5 to TRBJ1-1; no reliable D call. V was pared by 6 bases and J by 1 base, with 9 bases between. CDR3 length: 13 amino acids. CDR1 and CDR2 from the germline V gene are MNHEY and SVGAGI. The CDR3 spells CASSVRANTEAFF. The CDR3 DNA follows: TGTGCCAGCAGCGTCCGGGCGAACACTGAAGCTTTCTTT.

This chain joins TRBV2 and TRBJ2-7; 7 bases are a match to TRBD1. This CDR3 is built from 13 residues. The V gene end was trimmed by 7 bases and the J gene end by 3 bases; junction bases not matched to a gene: 6. The germline gives CDR1 SNHLY, CDR2 FYNNEI. CDR3 DNA sequence: TGTGCCAGCAATACAGGGGCTATCTACGAGCAGTACTTC. It translates to CASNTGAIYEQYF.

The chain carries TRBV28 and TRBJ1-1; 10 nucleotides line up with TRBD1. Germline V gives CDR1 MDHEN, CDR2 SYDVKM. V shed 4 bases and J 4 bases; nucleotides not matched to a gene: 9. CDR3 length: 16 residues. CDR3 sequence reads: CASSSGQGLWGTEAFF. CDR3 sequence (DNA): TGTGCCAGCAGTTCGGGACAGGGGCTATGGGGCACTGAAGCTTTCTTT.

CDR3 residues: CASSFPARGEQYF. CDR3 nucleotides: TGTGCCAGCAGTTTCCCCGCCCGGGGCGAGCAGTACTTC. The chain employs TRBV28 and TRBJ2-7, with D tentatively TRBD2 (5 bases). CDR1 and CDR2 (germline): MDHEN, SYDVKM. This CDR3 has 13 residues. Deletions cut 3 bases from V and 6 bases from J, with 12 bases between.

A few counts support this clone. V gene TRBV18 combines with J gene TRBJ1-2, with 11 bases identical to TRBD1. This CDR3 has 13 residues. The V segment lost 6 bases and the J segment 8 bases; nucleotides outside the gene matches: 5. The V gene's germline CDR1 is KGHSH and CDR2 LQKENI. CDR3 in amino acids: CASSRRDRGGYTF. Here the CDR3 DNA reads TGTGCCAGCTCTCGTCGGGACAGGGGGGGCTACACCTTC.

This clone appeared once. V and J are TRBV28 and TRBJ1-2; tentative D call: TRBD1 (6 bases). This CDR3 spans 14 amino acids. Trimming removed 5 bases at V and 5 bases at J, with 15 bases between. Germline V gives CDR1 MDHEN, CDR2 SYDVKM. DNA of the CDR3: TGTGCCAGCAGTGGTGGGGCGGGACATTATGGCTACACCTTC. Its translation: CASSGGAGHYGYTF.

The CDR3 DNA reads as TGTGCCAGCAGTTACTCCTTGAGACCGAGGGCGAACACTGAAGCTTTCTTT. The encoded protein is CASSYSLRPRANTEAFF. The chain is built from TRBV6-2 or TRBV6-3 and TRBJ1-1; D uncertain. Germline V gene sequence: CDR1 MNHEY, CDR2 SVGEGT. CDR3 length: 17 residues. Trimming cost V 0 bases and J 1 base, with 15 bases left between them.

The rearrangement uses TRBV6-2 or TRBV6-3 and TRBJ2-3, with a tentative D call TRBD2 (6 bases). With 4 bases removed from V and 5 bases from J, the gap between germline ends came to 16 bases. Germline values: CDR1 MNHEY, CDR2 SVGEGT. This CDR3 contains 15 residues. The CDR3 here is CASSFPGLSLDTQYF. The CDR3 DNA follows: TGTGCCAGCAGTTTCCCGGGACTGTCCTTAGATACGCAGTATTTT.

The chain recombines TRBV7-2 with TRBJ2-2; 10 positions match TRBD2. The CDR3 contains 18 residues. Trimming cost V 1 base and J 1 base; bases outside gene matches: 6. Germline V gene sequence: CDR1 SGHTA, CDR2 FQGNSA. This CDR3 reads CASSLGLAGGRNTGELFF. DNA for the CDR3: TGTGCCAGCAGCTTAGGATTAGCGGGGGGCAGGAACACCGGGGAGCTGTTTTTT.